This passage covers 21 T cell receptor beta chains from one sample sequenced in a study of patients and donors after allogeneic stem cell transplantation. TCRdb passed the RT-PCR reads through MiXCR, listing each CDR3 protein once. Of about 960,000 distinct CDR3 sequences listed, approximately 19% are singletons. The sequencing input was blood, either unsorted or a sorted T cell fraction (not recorded which). The receptors come from a human donor who was either an allogeneic HSCT recipient or a stem cell or donor lymphocyte infusion donor (not recorded which). It is not recorded whose cells these are; they may come from a transplant donor.

The table lists this clonotype with many counts. The J gene is TRBJ1-2, the V gene TRBV12-3 or TRBV12-4, with D tentatively TRBD1 (6 bases). Trimming pared 7 bases from V and 4 bases from J, leaving 13 bases between. The CDR3 runs to 13 residues. The CDR3 DNA reads as TGTGCCAGCACCCAGGGGAGAGGCTATGGCTACACCTTC. Its protein is CASTQGRGYGYTF.

The gene calls are TRBV7-2 and TRBJ2-7; 10 bases are a match to TRBD2. The V and J ends lost 4 bases and 2 bases, in that order; junction bases with no gene match: 5. CDR1 SGHTA and CDR2 FQGNSA come from the germline V gene. The CDR3 sequence is 15 residues long. The CDR3, as DNA: TGTGCCAGCAGCTCAAGCGGGGGGGAGACCTACGAGCAGTACTTC. Residues: CASSSSGGETYEQYF.

In DNA form, the CDR3 reads TGTGCCAGCAGCCTAACCCAGGGGGTAGGAAAGACCCAGTACTTC. Encoded protein: CASSLTQGVGKTQYF. V usage is TRBV28 and J usage is TRBJ2-5; the match to TRBD1 covers 7 bases. The CDR3 contains 15 residues. After removal of 6 bases from V and 6 bases from J, the junction contained 13 bases not matched to a gene. Germline values: CDR1 MDHEN, CDR2 SYDVKM.

This clonotype came up a few times. This chain joins TRBV9 and TRBJ2-7, with 8 bases identical to TRBD1. CDR3 length: 14 residues. CDR1 and CDR2 (germline): SGDLS, YYNGEE. J gave up 6 bases and V 3 bases, and 8 bases lay outside the gene matches. The CDR3 is CASSGGTGDLEQYF. The CDR3 bases are TGTGCCAGCAGCGGAGGGACAGGTGATCTCGAGCAGTACTTC.

This clonotype was picked up a small number of times. This chain uses TRBV11-3 with TRBJ2-1; 13 bases align to TRBD2. Trimming cost V 5 bases and J 8 bases; bases outside gene matches: 6. The CDR3 runs to 15 residues. Germline values: CDR1 SGHNT, CDR2 YENEEA. The CDR3 region has the DNA TGTGCCAGCAGCCCCGGGACTAGCGGGGTTGATGAGCAGTTCTTC. This encodes CASSPGTSGVDEQFF.

V gene TRBV27 combines with J gene TRBJ2-3; tentative D call: TRBD2 (5 bases). This CDR3 comprises 16 residues. V dropped 2 bases and J dropped 4 bases, with 16 bases sitting between them. The germline CDR1 and CDR2 sequences are MNHEY and SMNVEV (reference sequence). The CDR3 DNA is TGTGCCAGCAGTTTAGGCCTTAGGAGGCAGGCAGATACGCAGTATTTT. This codes for CASSLGLRRQADTQYF.

V is TRBV5-6 and J is TRBJ1-1; 7 nucleotides agree with TRBD1. Trimming removed 7 bases from V and 5 bases from J; junction bases left unmatched: 14. Germline lookup yields CDR1 SGHDT and CDR2 YYEEEE. The length of the CDR3 is 15 residues. This chain's CDR3 is CASSQLDRQKTEAFF. CDR3 nucleotides: TGTGCCAGCTCCCAGCTGGACAGGCAGAAAACTGAAGCTTTCTTT.

This clonotype showed up just a few times. The V and J genes are TRBV5-6 and TRBJ1-4; D is uncertain. V lost 3 bases to trimming and J lost 5 bases, with 11 bases between them. This CDR3 comprises 14 residues. Germline loops: CDR1 SGHDT, CDR2 YYEEEE. In nucleotides, the CDR3 is TGTGCCAGCAGCTCTCGCGGGCGCAATGAAAAACTGTTTTTT. Translated: CASSSRGRNEKLFF.

This clonotype came up a few times. J is TRBJ2-3 and V is TRBV5-1, with D tentatively TRBD1 (5 bases). The CDR3 loop spans 13 amino acids. Trimming cost V 4 bases and J 4 bases, with 10 bases left between them. Germline CDR1 reads SGHRS; CDR2 reads YFSETQ. This CDR3 reads CASSPTVSDTQYF. CDR3 DNA: TGCGCCAGCAGCCCGACAGTCTCAGATACGCAGTATTTT.

This clonotype was observed many times. The chain combines TRBV24-1 with TRBJ2-1; 10 nucleotides align to TRBD2. Unmatched junction bases numbered 4, after V lost 3 bases and J lost 6 bases. Per germline, CDR1 KGHDR and CDR2 SFDVKD. The CDR3 runs 15 residues. The CDR3 sequence: CATSDPSGSGNEQFF. CDR3 nucleotide sequence: TGTGCCACCAGTGATCCTAGCGGGAGCGGCAATGAGCAGTTCTTC.

The V call is TRBV4-3, the J call TRBJ1-4, with D hard to call. The CDR3 has 14 residues. Trimming left V 0 bases short and J 7 bases short, with 9 bases between. Germline loops: CDR1 LGHNA, CDR2 YSLEER. CDR3 sequence (DNA): TGCGCCAGCAGCCAAGATTGGGGATCTGAAAAACTGTTTTTT. Encoded protein: CASSQDWGSEKLFF.

This clonotype occurred a few times. J is TRBJ2-5 and V is TRBV10-3; TRBD2 aligns across 12 bases. The CDR3 runs to 17 residues. Germline CDR1 and CDR2: ENHRY and SYGVKD. Trimming cost V 2 bases and J 4 bases; bases outside gene matches: 8. For the CDR3, the DNA is TGTGCCATCAGTGAGCCTAGCGGGGGGGCTAATCGAGAGACCCAGTACTTC. Protein: CAISEPSGGANRETQYF.

This clonotype has just a few counts. The CDR3, as DNA: TGCAGTGCTAGCAGGGGGTTGAAAAAACTGTTTTTT. Translation: CSASRGLKKLFF. The chain uses TRBV20-1 and TRBJ1-4; 7 nucleotides agree with TRBD1. V lost 3 bases and J lost 9; bases outside the gene matches: 4. The CDR3 covers 12 residues. Germline values: CDR1 DFQATT, CDR2 SNEGSKA (reference sequence).

This clonotype was found a few times. This chain links TRBV12-5 with TRBJ1-1; D uncertain. The CDR3 runs 12 residues. CDR1 is LGHNT and CDR2 is FRNRAP in the germline V gene. V was trimmed by 3 bases and J by 4 bases, leaving 6 bases between them. CDR3 coding DNA: TGTGCTAGTGGTTTTACGGGCACTGAAGCTTTCTTT. It is translated as CASGFTGTEAFF. Full variable domain (outside the CDR3, taken from reference TRBV12-5 and TRBJ1-1): DARVTQTPRHKVTEMGQEVTMRCQPILGHNTVFWYRQTMMQGLELLAYFRNRAPLDDSGMPKDRFSAEMPDATLATLKIQPSEPRDSAVYFCASGFTGTEAFFGQGTRLTVV.

The J gene is TRBJ2-2, the V gene TRBV12-3 or TRBV12-4; D might be TRBD2 (5 bases). The CDR3 is 16 residues long. The ends were cut back, 2 bases at V and 6 bases at J, with 16 bases in the middle. The DNA for the CDR3 is TGTGCCAGCAGTTTAACCCCCCCCTGGGAGCCCGGGGAGCTGTTTTTT. As protein: CASSLTPPWEPGELFF.

This clonotype was detected a few times. This rearrangement joins TRBV15 to TRBJ2-7; 10 bases line up with TRBD2. The germline V gene has CDR1 LNHNV and CDR2 YYDKDF (reference sequence). The CDR3 covers 17 residues. J lost 0 bases, V lost 0 bases, and 5 bases had no gene match. CDR3 amino acids: CATSRDRASGSSYEQYF. For the CDR3, the DNA is TGTGCCACCAGCAGAGATAGGGCTAGCGGGAGCTCCTACGAGCAGTACTTC.

This clonotype was seen more than once but under ten times. The V and J genes are TRBV20-1 and TRBJ2-7; D remains ambiguous. The CDR3 spans 13 residues. Germline V gene lookup returns CDR1 DFQATT and CDR2 SNEGSKA (reference sequence). Trimming cost V 0 bases and J 2 bases, with 8 bases left between them. Written as DNA, the CDR3 is TGCAGTGCTAGAGATAGATCTGCCTACGAGCAGTACTTC. The encoded protein is CSARDRSAYEQYF.

This sequence joins TRBV5-1 and TRBJ2-5; 7 bases align to TRBD2. The germline CDR1 and CDR2 sequences are SGHRS and YFSETQ. Unmatched junction bases numbered 15, after V lost 8 bases and J lost 5 bases. The CDR3 spans 15 residues. DNA for the CDR3: TGCGCCAGACACGTGCCCCCTAGCGGCCCCGAGACCCAGTACTTC. It codes for CARHVPPSGPETQYF.

The J gene is TRBJ2-7, the V gene TRBV12-3 or TRBV12-4; D remains ambiguous. Trimming took off 0 bases at V and 4 bases at J, with 10 bases between the two ends. The CDR3 is made up of 14 amino acids. The CDR3 bases are TGTGCCAGCAGTTTAGCCGGGTCACAATACGAGCAGTACTTC. Translated: CASSLAGSQYEQYF.

This clonotype was recorded a few times. The CDR3 DNA sequence: TGTGCCAGCAGTTTTCGGGTAGGAGGCTACACCTTC. It is translated as CASSFRVGGYTF. V gene TRBV12-3 or TRBV12-4 combines with J gene TRBJ1-2; the D is unclear. The CDR3 covers 12 residues. Trimming stripped 3 bases from V and 8 bases from J, with 10 bases between.

Only a few counts were recorded for this clonotype. As DNA, the CDR3 is TGTGCCAGCAGCTCTCCCCTAGGACAGGGGGCCCATGGCTACACCTTC. It codes for CASSSPLGQGAHGYTF. The chain is built from TRBV4-2 and TRBJ1-2; 11 bases agree with TRBD1. Germline V gives CDR1 LGHNA, CDR2 YNFKEQ. The CDR3 covers 16 residues. The V and J ends lost 5 bases and 6 bases, in that order; junction bases with no gene match: 11.